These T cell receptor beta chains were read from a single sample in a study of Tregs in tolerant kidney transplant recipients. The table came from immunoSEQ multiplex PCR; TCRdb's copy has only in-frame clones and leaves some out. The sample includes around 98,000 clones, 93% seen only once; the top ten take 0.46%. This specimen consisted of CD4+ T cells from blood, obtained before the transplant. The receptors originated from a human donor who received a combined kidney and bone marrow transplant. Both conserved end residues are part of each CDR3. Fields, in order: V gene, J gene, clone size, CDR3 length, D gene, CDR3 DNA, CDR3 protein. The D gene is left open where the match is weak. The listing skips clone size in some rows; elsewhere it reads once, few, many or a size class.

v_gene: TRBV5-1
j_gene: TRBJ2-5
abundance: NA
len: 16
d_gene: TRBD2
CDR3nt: TGCGCCAGCAGCACCGGACTAGCGGGCCCCCGGGAGACCCAGTACTTC
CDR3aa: CASSTGLAGPRETQYF

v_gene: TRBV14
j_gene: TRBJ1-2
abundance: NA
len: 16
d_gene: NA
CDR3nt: TGTGCCAGCAGCCAAGGGAAGGGGAAAGCTAACTATGGCTACACCTTC
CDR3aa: CASSQGKGKANYGYTF

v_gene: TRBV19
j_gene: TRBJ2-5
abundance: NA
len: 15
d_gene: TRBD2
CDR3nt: TGTGCCAGTAGAGTAATAGCGGGACGACAAGAGACCCAGTACTTC
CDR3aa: CASRVIAGRQETQYF

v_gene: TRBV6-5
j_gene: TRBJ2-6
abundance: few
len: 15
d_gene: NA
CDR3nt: TGTGCCAGCAGTTACGGAGGGTCTGGGGCCAACGTCCTGACTTTC
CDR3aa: CASSYGGSGANVLTF

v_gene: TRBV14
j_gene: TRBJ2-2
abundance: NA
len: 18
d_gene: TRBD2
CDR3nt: TGTGCCAGCAGCCACTGGACTAGCGGGGGGGCCATGACCGGGGAGCTGTTTTTT
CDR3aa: CASSHWTSGGAMTGELFF

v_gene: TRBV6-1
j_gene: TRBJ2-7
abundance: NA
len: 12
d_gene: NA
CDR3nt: TGTGCCAGCACTAGGGGCTCCTACGAGCAGTACTTC
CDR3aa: CASTRGSYEQYF

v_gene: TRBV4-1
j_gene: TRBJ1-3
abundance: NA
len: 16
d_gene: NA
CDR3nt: TGCGCCAGCAGCCGTGTTGAGTTGAGCTCTGGAAACACCATATATTTT
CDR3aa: CASSRVELSSGNTIYF

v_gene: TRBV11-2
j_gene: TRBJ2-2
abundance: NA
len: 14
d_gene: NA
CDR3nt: TGTGCCAGCAGCCATAACAAGAACACCGGGGAGCTGTTTTTT
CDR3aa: CASSHNKNTGELFF

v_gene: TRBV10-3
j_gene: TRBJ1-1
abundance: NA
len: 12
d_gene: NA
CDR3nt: TGTGCCATCACCTCCCCCAACACTGAAGCTTTCTTT
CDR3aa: CAITSPNTEAFF

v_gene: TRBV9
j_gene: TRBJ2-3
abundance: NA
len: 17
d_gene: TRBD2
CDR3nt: TGTGCCAGCAGCGTCGGCCGGACTAGCGGGAGCACAGATACGCAGTATTTT
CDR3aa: CASSVGRTSGSTDTQYF

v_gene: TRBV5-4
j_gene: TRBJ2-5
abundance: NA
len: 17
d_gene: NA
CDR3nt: TGTGCCAGCAGCCCTCCCCTGGACTATGGTTTCCAAGAGACCCAGTACTTC
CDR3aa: CASSPPLDYGFQETQYF

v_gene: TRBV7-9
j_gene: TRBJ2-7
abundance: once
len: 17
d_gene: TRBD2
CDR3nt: TGTGCCAGCAGCTTTGGGACTAGCGGGAGGAGGGTCTACGAGCAGTACTTC
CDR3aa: CASSFGTSGRRVYEQYF

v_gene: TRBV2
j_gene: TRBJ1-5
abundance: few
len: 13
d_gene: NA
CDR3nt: TGTGCCAGCAGGAGGGATAGCAATCAGCCCCAGCATTTT
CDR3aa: CASRRDSNQPQHF

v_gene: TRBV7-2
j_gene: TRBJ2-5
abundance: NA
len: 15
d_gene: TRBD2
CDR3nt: TGTGCCAGCAGCCTATCCTTGGGGGGAGGGGAGACCCAGTACTTC
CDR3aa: CASSLSLGGGETQYF

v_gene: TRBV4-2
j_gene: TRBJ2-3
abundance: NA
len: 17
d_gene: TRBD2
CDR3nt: TGTGCCAGCAGCCTTTTCACTAGCGGGAAGAACACAGATACGCAGTATTTT
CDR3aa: CASSLFTSGKNTDTQYF

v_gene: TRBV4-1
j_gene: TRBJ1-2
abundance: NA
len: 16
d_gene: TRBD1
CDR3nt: TGCGCCAGCAGCCAGGAAGGCGGACAGGGGTTCTATGGCTACACCTTC
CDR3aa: CASSQEGGQGFYGYTF

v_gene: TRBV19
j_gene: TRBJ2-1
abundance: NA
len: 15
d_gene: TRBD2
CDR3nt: TGTGCCAGTAGTATGGGACTAGCTACATTTCGAGAGCAGTTCTTC
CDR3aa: CASSMGLATFREQFF

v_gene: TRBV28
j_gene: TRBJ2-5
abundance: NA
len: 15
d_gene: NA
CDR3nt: TGTGCCAGCAGTATGTGGGAGCGTCGCCAAGAGACCCAGTACTTC
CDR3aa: CASSMWERRQETQYF

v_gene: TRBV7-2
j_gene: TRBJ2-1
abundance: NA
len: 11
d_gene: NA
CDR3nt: TGTGCCAGCAGCCCATACAATGAGCAGTTCTTC
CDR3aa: CASSPYNEQFF

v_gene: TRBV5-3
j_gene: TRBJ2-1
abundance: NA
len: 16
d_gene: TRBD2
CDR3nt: TGTGCCAGAAGCCAAATAATAGCGGGAGCCTACAATGAGCAGTTCTTC
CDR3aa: CARSQIIAGAYNEQFF

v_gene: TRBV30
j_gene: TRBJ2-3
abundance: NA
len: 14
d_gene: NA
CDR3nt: TGTGCCTGGAGCCGAAAAGAGGACACAGATACGCAGTATTTT
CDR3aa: CAWSRKEDTDTQYF

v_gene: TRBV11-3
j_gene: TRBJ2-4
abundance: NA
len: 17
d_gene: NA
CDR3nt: TGTGCCAGCAGCTTAGGAACAGGGGGGGGAGCCAAAAACATTCAGTACTTC
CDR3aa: CASSLGTGGGAKNIQYF

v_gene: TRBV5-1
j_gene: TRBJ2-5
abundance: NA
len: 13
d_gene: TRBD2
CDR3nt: TGCGCCAGCGAAGTCGGCGGGGGGGAGACCCAGTACTTC
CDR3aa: CASEVGGGETQYF

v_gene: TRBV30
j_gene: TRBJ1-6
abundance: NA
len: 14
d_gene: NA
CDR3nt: TGTGCCTGGAGAGGGGGGGCGGAGAATTCACCCCTCCACTTT
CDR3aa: CAWRGGAENSPLHF

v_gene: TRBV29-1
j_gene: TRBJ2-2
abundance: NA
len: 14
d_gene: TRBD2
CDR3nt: TGCAGCGCGACCGAAGCGGGGCGAACGGGGGAGCTGTTTTTT
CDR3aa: CSATEAGRTGELFF

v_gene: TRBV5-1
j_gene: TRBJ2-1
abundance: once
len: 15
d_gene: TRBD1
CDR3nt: TGCGCCAGCAGCCCGGGACAGGGGGTATACAATGAGCAGTTCTTC
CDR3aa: CASSPGQGVYNEQFF

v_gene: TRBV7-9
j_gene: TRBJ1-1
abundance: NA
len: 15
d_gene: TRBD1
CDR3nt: TGTGCCAGCAGCTTAGCAGGGGGCCCGAACACTGAAGCTTTCTTT
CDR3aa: CASSLAGGPNTEAFF

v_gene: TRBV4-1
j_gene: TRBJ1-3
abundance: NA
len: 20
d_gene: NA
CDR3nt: TGCGTCAGCAGCCAAGAACGGAACAGGGTTCCCTTTACCTCTGGAAACACCATATATTTT
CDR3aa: CVSSQERNRVPFTSGNTIYF

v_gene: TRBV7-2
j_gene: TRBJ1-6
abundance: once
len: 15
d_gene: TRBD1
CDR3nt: TGTGCCAGCAGCTTAGAGGCTGCAGGGGGTTCACCCCTCCACTTT
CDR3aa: CASSLEAAGGSPLHF

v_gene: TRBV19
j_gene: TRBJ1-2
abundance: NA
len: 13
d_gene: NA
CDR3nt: TGTGCCAGTAGTAAAAGCGGGGGATTTGGCTACACCTTC
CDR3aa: CASSKSGGFGYTF

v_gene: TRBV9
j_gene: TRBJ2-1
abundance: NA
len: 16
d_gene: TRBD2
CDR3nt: TGTGCCAGCAGCCGACAGGCTAGCGGGATCCACAATGAGCAGTTCTTC
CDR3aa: CASSRQASGIHNEQFF

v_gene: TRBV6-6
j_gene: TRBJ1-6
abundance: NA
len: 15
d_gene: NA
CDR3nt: TGTGCCAGCAGTTTTGTAAACAGCTATAATTCCCCCCTCCACTTT
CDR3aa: CASSFVNSYNSPLHF

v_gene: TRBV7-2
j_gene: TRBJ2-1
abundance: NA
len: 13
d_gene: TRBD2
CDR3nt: TGTGCCAGCAGCTCAAGAGGTCTAGCGGCGGAGTTCTTC
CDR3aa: CASSSRGLAAEFF

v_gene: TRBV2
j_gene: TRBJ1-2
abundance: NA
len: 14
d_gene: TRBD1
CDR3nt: TGTGCCAGCATTCGGGACAGCGTTAACTATGGCTACACCTTC
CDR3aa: CASIRDSVNYGYTF

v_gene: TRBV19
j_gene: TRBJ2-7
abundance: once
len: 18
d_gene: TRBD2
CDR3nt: TGTGCCAGTAGTATCCGGGCGGGGGGAACCGACTACTCCTACGAGCAGTACTTC
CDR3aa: CASSIRAGGTDYSYEQYF

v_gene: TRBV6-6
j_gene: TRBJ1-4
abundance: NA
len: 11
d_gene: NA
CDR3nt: TGTGCCAGCAGTTACCGACAGGTGTTGTTTTTT
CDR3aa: CASSYRQVLFF

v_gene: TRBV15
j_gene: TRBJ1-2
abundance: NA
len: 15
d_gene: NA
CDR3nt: TGTGCCACCAGCAGAGGTCCAGGGCGGACCTATGGCTACACCTTC
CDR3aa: CATSRGPGRTYGYTF

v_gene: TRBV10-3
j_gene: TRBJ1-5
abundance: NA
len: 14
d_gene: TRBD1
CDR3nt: TGTGCCATCAGGGCGGACAGGGGTGCTCAGCCCCAGCATTTT
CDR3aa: CAIRADRGAQPQHF

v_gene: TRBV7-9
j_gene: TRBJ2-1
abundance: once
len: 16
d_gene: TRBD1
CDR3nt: TGTGCCAGCCTACCTCTGAGGGGGCAAAGGTGGAATGAGCAGTTCTTC
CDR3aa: CASLPLRGQRWNEQFF

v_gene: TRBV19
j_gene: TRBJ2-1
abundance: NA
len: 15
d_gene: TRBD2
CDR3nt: TGTGCCAGTAAGATGGGGACTAGCGGGGGGTTTGAGCAGTTCTTC
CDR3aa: CASKMGTSGGFEQFF

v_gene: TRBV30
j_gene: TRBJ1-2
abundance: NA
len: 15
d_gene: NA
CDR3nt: TGTGCCTGGAACCAAGGGGCAGGGCCCCCTTATGGCTACACCTTC
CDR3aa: CAWNQGAGPPYGYTF

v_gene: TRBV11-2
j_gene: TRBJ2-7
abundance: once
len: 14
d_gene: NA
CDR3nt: TGTGCCAGCAGCTCCCTGTATGGCCTCTACGAGCAGTACTTC
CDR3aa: CASSSLYGLYEQYF

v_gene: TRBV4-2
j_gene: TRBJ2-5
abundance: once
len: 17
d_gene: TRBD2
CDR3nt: TGTGCCAGCAGCCAAGACGCAGCGGGGCCTGATGGTGAGACCCAGTACTTC
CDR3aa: CASSQDAAGPDGETQYF

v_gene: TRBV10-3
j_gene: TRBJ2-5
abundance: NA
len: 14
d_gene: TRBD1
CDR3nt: TGTGCCATCGGAACAGGGGGCGCGGGAGAGACCCGGTACTTC
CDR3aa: CAIGTGGAGETRYF

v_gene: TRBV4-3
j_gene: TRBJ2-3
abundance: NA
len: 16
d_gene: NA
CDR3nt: TGCGCCAGCAGCCAAGCGCATACCTCAGGGTCAGATACGCAGTATTTT
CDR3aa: CASSQAHTSGSDTQYF

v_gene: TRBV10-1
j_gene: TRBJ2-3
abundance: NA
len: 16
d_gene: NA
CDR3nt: TGCGCCAGCAGTGCGCTACGGGACTTCCACACAGATACGCAGTATTTT
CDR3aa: CASSALRDFHTDTQYF

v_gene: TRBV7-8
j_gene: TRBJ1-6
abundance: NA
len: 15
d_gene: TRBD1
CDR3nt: TGTGCCAGCAGCACCGGACAGGGGGGTAATTCCCCCCTCCACTTT
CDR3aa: CASSTGQGGNSPLHF

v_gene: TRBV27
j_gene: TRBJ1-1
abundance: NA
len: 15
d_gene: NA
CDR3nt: TGTGCCAGCAGGGAGGTAGGAAGGTCAGAGCTTGAAGCTTTCTTT
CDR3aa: CASREVGRSELEAFF

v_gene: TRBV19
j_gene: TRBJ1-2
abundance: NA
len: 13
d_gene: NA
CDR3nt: TGTGCCAGTGAGGCACAGGGATGGTATGGCTACACCTTC
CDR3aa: CASEAQGWYGYTF

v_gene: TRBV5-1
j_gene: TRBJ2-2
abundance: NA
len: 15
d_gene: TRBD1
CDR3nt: TGCGCCAGCAGCATAACAGGGGTTGGCACCGGGGAGCTGTTTTTT
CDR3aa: CASSITGVGTGELFF

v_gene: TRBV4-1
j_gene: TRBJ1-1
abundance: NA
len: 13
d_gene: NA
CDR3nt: TGCGCCAGCAGCCAAGACGGGGATTTTAAAGCTTTCTTT
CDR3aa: CASSQDGDFKAFF

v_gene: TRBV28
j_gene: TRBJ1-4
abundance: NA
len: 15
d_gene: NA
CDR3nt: TGTGCCAGCAGCCCCGCCGGGGGGGCAGGTGAAAAACTGTTTTTT
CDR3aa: CASSPAGGAGEKLFF

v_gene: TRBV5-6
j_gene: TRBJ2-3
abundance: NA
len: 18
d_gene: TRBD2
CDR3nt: TGTGCCAGCAGCTTGAGTAGACTAGCGGGGGCGATCACAGATACGCAGTATTTT
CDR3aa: CASSLSRLAGAITDTQYF